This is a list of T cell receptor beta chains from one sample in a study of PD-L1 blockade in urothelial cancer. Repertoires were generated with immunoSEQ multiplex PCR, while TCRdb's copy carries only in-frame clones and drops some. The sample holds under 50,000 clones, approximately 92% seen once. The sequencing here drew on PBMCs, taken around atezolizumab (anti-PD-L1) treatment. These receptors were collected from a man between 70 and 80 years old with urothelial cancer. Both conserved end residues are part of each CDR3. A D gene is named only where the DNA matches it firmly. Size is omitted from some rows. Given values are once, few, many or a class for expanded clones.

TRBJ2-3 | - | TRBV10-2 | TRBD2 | TGCGCCAGCACACAGGGCGGGAGGCCGTTGGGTACAGATACGCAGTATTTT | CASTQGGRPLGTDTQYF
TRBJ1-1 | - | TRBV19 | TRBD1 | TGTGCCAGTACGATTGGGGACAGGACGAACACTGAAGCTTTCTTT | CASTIGDRTNTEAFF
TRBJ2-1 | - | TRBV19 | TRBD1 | TGTGCCAGTAGTATACAGGGGGCAAATGAGCAGTTCTTC | CASSIQGANEQFF
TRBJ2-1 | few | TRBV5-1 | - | TGCGCCAGCAGCTTGGACGGAGGGTTCAGCTCCTACAATGAGCAGTTCTTC | CASSLDGGFSSYNEQFF
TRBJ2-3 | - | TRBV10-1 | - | TGCGCCAGCAGTGGGACAGCGGATACGCAGTATTTT | CASSGTADTQYF
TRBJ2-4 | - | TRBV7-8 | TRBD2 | TGTGCCAGCAGCTTAGCAGCGGGACTACCAAACATTCAGTACTTC | CASSLAAGLPNIQYF
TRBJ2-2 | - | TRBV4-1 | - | TGCGCCAGCAGCCTCAACAGTGTTAACACCGGGGAGCTGTTTTTT | CASSLNSVNTGELFF
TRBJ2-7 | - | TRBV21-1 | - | TGTGCCAGCAGCATTACCTACGAGCAGTACTTC | CASSITYEQYF
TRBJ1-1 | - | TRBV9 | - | TGTGCCAGCAGCGTAGTTCTAGGCACTGAAGCTTTCTTT | CASSVVLGTEAFF
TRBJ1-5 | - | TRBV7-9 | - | TGTGCCAGCAGTCCCGGCGGGGTAGGCAATCAGCCCCAGCATTTT | CASSPGGVGNQPQHF
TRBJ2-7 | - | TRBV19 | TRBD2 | TGTGCCAGTAGTGAGAGGACTAGCGGGAGTCTCTCCTACGAGCAGTACTTC | CASSERTSGSLSYEQYF
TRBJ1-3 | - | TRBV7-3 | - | TGTGCCAGCAGCCCGGGCGGGGGGATCTCTGGAAACACCATATATTTT | CASSPGGGISGNTIYF
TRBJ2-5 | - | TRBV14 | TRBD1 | TGTGCCAGCAGCCACCGGGACAGGGTAGCGGAGACCCAGTACTTC | CASSHRDRVAETQYF
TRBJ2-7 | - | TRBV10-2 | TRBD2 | TGCGCCAGCCGGCGGGGGTCCTTCTACGAGCAGTACTTC | CASRRGSFYEQYF
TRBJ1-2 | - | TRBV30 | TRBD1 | TGTGCCTGGGCCAGACAGGGCTATGGCTACACCTTC | CAWARQGYGYTF
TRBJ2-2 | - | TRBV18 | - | TGTGCCAGCTCACTTCAAAGGAGTAGGACCGGGGAGCTGTTTTTT | CASSLQRSRTGELFF
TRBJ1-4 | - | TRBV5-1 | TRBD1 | TGCGCCAGCAGCCCGCGGACAGGTGGGACTGAAAAACTGTTTTTT | CASSPRTGGTEKLFF
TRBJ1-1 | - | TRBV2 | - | TGTGCCACCGACCTATCGGGTATGGGGAACACTGAAGCTTTCTTT | CATDLSGMGNTEAFF
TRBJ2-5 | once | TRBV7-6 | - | TGTGCCAGCAGCCTAAAACCCCCTATCGAGACCCAGTACTTC | CASSLKPPIETQYF
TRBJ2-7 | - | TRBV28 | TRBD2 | TGTGCCAGCAGTTTAGCGGGAGGGCCTCGGGAGCAGTACTTC | CASSLAGGPREQYF
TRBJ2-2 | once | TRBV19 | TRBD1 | TGTGCCAGTAGTATTAGGGGGCTCGGTGGGACCGGGGAGCTGTTTTTT | CASSIRGLGGTGELFF
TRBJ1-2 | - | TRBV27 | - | TGTGCCAGCAGTTTAACAACGACTCGCCGCTATGGCTACACCTTC | CASSLTTTRRYGYTF
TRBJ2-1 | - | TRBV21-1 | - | TGTGCCAGCAGTCAAGTCGGGGATAGCTCCTACAATGAGCAGTTCTTC | CASSQVGDSSYNEQFF
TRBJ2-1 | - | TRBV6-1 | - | TGTGCCAGCAGTGAAAGGCGGAGCGGCTTCTACAATGAGCAGTTCTTC | CASSERRSGFYNEQFF
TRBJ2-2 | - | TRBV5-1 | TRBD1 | TGCGCCAGCAGCTTGGAGGCCGTTGGGACAGGGGCCACCGGGGAGCTGTTTTTT | CASSLEAVGTGATGELFF
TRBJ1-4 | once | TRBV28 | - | TGTGCCAGCAGTCCGACAATCGCGGGAGAAAAACTGTTTTTT | CASSPTIAGEKLFF
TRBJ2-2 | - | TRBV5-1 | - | TGCGCCAGCAGCAAAGACACTTACACCGGGGAGCTGTTTTTT | CASSKDTYTGELFF
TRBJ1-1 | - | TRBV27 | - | TGTGCCAGCAGTAAGACAGTCATGAACACTGAAGCTTTCTTT | CASSKTVMNTEAFF
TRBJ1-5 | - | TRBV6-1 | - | TGTGCCAGCAGTGGAGACATTAGCAATCAGCCCCAGCATTTT | CASSGDISNQPQHF
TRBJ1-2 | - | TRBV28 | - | TGTGCCAGCAGCTCAGGGGCCCTTGGCTACACCTTC | CASSSGALGYTF
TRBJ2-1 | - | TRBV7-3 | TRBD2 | TGTGCCAGCGGCACCTCTAGCGGGAACTACAATGAGCAGTTCTTC | CASGTSSGNYNEQFF